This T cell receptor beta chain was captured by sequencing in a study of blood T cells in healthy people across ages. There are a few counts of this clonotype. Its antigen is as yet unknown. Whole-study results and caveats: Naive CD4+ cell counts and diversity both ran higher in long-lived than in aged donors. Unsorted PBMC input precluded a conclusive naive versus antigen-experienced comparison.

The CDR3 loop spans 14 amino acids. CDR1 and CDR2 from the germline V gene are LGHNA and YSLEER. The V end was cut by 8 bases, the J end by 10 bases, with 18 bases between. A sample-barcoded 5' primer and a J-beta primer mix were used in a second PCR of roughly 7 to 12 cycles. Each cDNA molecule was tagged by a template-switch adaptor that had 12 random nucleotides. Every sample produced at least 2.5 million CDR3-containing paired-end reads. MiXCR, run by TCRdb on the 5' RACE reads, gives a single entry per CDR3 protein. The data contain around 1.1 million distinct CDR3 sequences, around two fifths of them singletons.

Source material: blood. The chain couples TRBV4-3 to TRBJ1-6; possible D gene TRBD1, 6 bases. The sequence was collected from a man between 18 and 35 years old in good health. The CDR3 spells CASGLATGYSPLHF. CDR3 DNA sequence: TGCGCCAGCGGCCTAGCTACAGGGTACTCACCCCTCCACTTT.